This TCR beta chain was captured in a study of blood T cell repertoires in COVID-19. Study-wide background: Both acute and convalescent COVID-19 samples were obtained from the United States, Italy and Spain.

Some clones are missing from TCRdb's copy, which holds only in-frame ones; the method was immunoSEQ multiplex PCR. Of 35,000 to 45,000 clones listed, 76% are singletons. There are 12 residues in the CDR3. The V gene's germline CDR1 is SQVTM and CDR2 ANQGSEA. Trimming pared 4 bases from V and 0 bases from J, leaving 6 bases between. Sequencing was performed on peripheral blood. This receptor was identified in a man between 65 and 85 years old with active or convalescent COVID-19. This chain connects TRBV29-1 to TRBJ1-1; unclear D gene. CDR3 bases: TGCAGCGTTGGCAGAATGAACACTGAAGCTTTCTTT. Encoded protein: CSVGRMNTEAFF.